This TCR beta chain was identified in a study of blood T cell repertoires in COVID-19. Study as a whole: Material from acute and convalescent COVID-19 was sourced from the United States, Italy and Spain. In each case, the material was cDNA or gDNA derived from T cells, B-cell-depleted T cells, or PBMCs.

Germline V gene sequence: CDR1 MNHEY, CDR2 SVGAGI. Trimming stripped 0 bases from V and 0 bases from J, with 8 bases between. There are 15 residues in the CDR3. Authors' methods: The authors estimated nucleated cell counts from reference gene primer amplification. Generated by immunoSEQ multiplex PCR, the TCRdb table keeps only in-frame clones and is missing some. For V, J and clone size, that table is used; D and trimming come from the DNA. The sample includes 60,000 to 80,000 clones, roughly 92% of them seen just once. The source of this sequence is a human donor in a cohort sampled during active COVID-19. J is TRBJ1-1 and V is TRBV6-5; the D is unclear. The source material was peripheral blood. The CDR3 DNA sequence: TGTGCCAGCAGTTACTCTGGACTCTTGAACACTGAAGCTTTCTTT. Its translation is CASSYSGLLNTEAFF.